The entry that follows covers one TCR beta chain sequence. Trimming at V came to 3 bases and at J to 5 bases, leaving 8 bases not matched to a gene. Germline CDR1 is ENHRY and CDR2 is SYGVKD. The length of the CDR3 is 15 residues. This sample is part of a study of blood T cell repertoires in COVID-19. Study summary: Collection of acute and convalescent COVID-19 samples took place in the United States, Italy and Spain. The analysed material was cDNA or gDNA that came from T cells, B-cell-depleted T cells, or PBMCs.

Methods used by the authors: Counts of nucleated cells, estimated from reference gene primer amplification, were obtained. The protocol was immunoSEQ multiplex PCR, while the TCRdb copy is restricted to in-frame clones and leaves out a portion. The DNA was the basis for D and trimming; V, J and clone size are from that table. The repertoire includes some 260,000 clones, more than 75% of them detected once, and 0.99% sits in the top ten. The receptor was isolated from a middle-aged woman who had recovered from COVID-19. This chain links TRBV10-3 with TRBJ2-5, with TRBD1 matching 8 bases. Source material: peripheral blood. CDR3 in DNA: TGTGCCATCAGTGACTCCGGACAGGGCCCGGAGACCCAGTACTTC. Translated: CAISDSGQGPETQYF.